This T cell receptor (beta chain) was recorded in a study of blood T cells in healthy people across ages. The use of a sample-barcoded 5' primer and a J-beta primer mix characterized a second PCR of roughly 7 to 11 cycles. TCRdb re-called the 5' RACE reads through MiXCR, storing one row per CDR3 protein. Of more than 1,400,000 distinct CDR3 sequences listed, roughly 45% were seen once; the top ten hold roughly 8.2%. General study results and limits: Naive T cell percentage showed a strong correlation with the diversity of TCR beta.

This clonotype was seen at least ten times. Its antigen is unknown. CDR1 is LNHNV, CDR2 YYDKDF, per germline (reference sequence). The CDR3 loop spans 16 amino acids. V lost 3 bases to trimming and J lost 7 bases; unmatched junction nucleotides: 4. Sample: blood. The rearrangement uses TRBV15 and TRBJ2-1; 15 bases map to TRBD2. This receptor was taken from a woman under 30 in good health. CDR3 in amino acids: CATSSSGTSGRNEQFF. In nucleotides, the CDR3 is TGTGCCACCAGCAGTTCCGGGACTAGCGGGAGGAATGAGCAGTTCTTC.